Reported below is one T cell receptor beta chain. What it recognizes is unknown. The data were obtained in a study of T cell responses to AZD1222 COVID-19 vaccine. The overall study: Second doses that came at about 4 or about 12 weeks were put together.

Method: immunoSEQ multiplex PCR; TCRdb's copy keeps in-frame clones and lacks some. The sample lists 100,000 to 150,000 clones, about 93% occurring once. This CDR3 spans 16 amino acids. CDR1 is MGHRA and CDR2 is YSYEKL in the germline V gene. The junction had 5 bases not matched to a gene; V was cut back by 0 bases and J by 7 bases. Study conclusions and caveats: Seropositive at baseline were only six or seven AZD1222 recipients. Breadth and depth of Spike-specific TCRs rose after two AZD1222 doses. It was only after the peak T cell response that any repertoires were sampled.

The sequences come from peripheral blood, collected on day 0 of AZD1222 vaccination. The origin of this receptor is an adult in good health. V is TRBV4-1 and J is TRBJ1-4, with 10 bases fitting TRBD1. CDR3: CASSQDAGTGVEKLFF. Written as DNA, the CDR3 is TGCGCCAGCAGCCAAGATGCCGGGACAGGGGTTGAAAAACTGTTTTTT.